The present T cell receptor beta chain was sequenced within a study of monozygotic twins with inflammatory bowel disease. Study results and limitations: Possibly because of limited power, concordant and discordant twins showed no difference in repertoire similarity.

The CDR3 covers 15 residues. The V gene's germline CDR1 is SGHTA and CDR2 FQGNSA. A word on this clonotype: Its antigen remains unknown.

Using the 5' RACE reads, TCRdb records one entry per CDR3 protein without DNA. This repertoire comprises around 100,000 distinct CDR3 sequences; its ten largest clones make up under 2.5%. Source material: blood. The J gene is TRBJ1-4, the V gene TRBV7-2; without DNA, the TCRdb call of TRBD1 cannot be checked. The origin of this receptor is a human donor with ulcerative colitis or Crohn's disease, or a healthy co-twin of an affected twin (not recorded which). The CDR3 sequence is CASSSLGRGSSKLFF.